This T cell receptor beta chain was captured in a study of control samples from healthy donors and cancer patients (dated by TCRdb to 2020 to 2022). As to this clone: Which antigen it targets is not known. There are no base qualities to consult, and no much larger clone falls within one base.

Libraries were prepared through the immunoSEQ multiplex PCR assay. The immuneACCESS repertoire file appears here via TCRdb, limited to in-frame rearrangements. These files lack a portion of the clones; in checked studies, under half of the deficit traces to unresolved V genes, and the cause of the others is not known. This sample holds fewer than 150,000 clones; more than 85% were observed only once. The ten largest account for roughly 8.8% of the sample. Sequencing input: blood. This TCR came from a man between 18 and 29 years old in good health.

The DNA sequence is as follows: TGTGCCAGTAACAGGGAGGTAGATGGCTACACCTTC. Its translation reads: CASNREVDGYTF. The chain couples TRBV6-4 to TRBJ1-2, with TRBD1 perhaps the D gene, on 6 matching bases. V loses 9 bases, J loses 6 bases, and the germline ends lie 14 bases apart. From the cysteine through the phenylalanine, the CDR3 covers 12 amino acids. The read is trimmed to its CDR3 DNA, 36 bases read in frame from base 1. From the germline V gene, CDR1 is MRHNA and CDR2 is SNTAGT.